Listed below are T cell receptor beta chains from one sample, sequenced in a study of cytomegalovirus exposure and HLA in healthy donors. Produced via immunoSEQ multiplex PCR; TCRdb's table is partial and in-frame only. The sample carries 100,000 to 150,000 clones, 70% to 85% recorded once. The sequenced sample was PBMCs. The receptors here all came from a man in his forties or fifties in good health and CMV-seronegative. Both conserved end residues are part of each CDR3. A D gene is named only where the DNA matches it firmly. Only part of the rows carry a size: once, few, many, or a class if the clone is expanded.

NA | TRBJ2-7 | TRBD2 | TRBV10-2 | TGCGCCAGCGGTGAGCGACTAGCGGAATACGAGCAGTACTTC | CASGERLAEYEQYF
NA | TRBJ2-2 | NA | TRBV5-8 | TGTGCCAGCACGGACATGAACACCGGGGAGCTGTTTTTT | CASTDMNTGELFF
NA | TRBJ1-5 | NA | TRBV30 | TGTGCCTGGAGTCCCGGGAGCAATCAGCCCCAGCATTTT | CAWSPGSNQPQHF
NA | TRBJ1-2 | NA | TRBV27 | TGTGCCAGCAGTTCGAGGACGGGACTAACTGAGGGCTACACCTTC | CASSSRTGLTEGYTF
NA | TRBJ2-3 | NA | TRBV30 | TGTGCCTCGTCTCTCGCGAGCACAGATACGCAGTATTTT | CASSLASTDTQYF
NA | TRBJ1-5 | NA | TRBV7-2 | TGTGCCAGCAGTCCTATAACGGTTAATCAGCCCCAGCATTTT | CASSPITVNQPQHF
NA | TRBJ1-2 | NA | TRBV5-6 | TGTGCCAGCAGCTTGGTAAGCAGGGGCTACACCTTC | CASSLVSRGYTF
NA | TRBJ2-7 | NA | TRBV7-2 | TGTGCCAGCAGCTTTACCCACAGGGATGGCGAGCAGTACTTC | CASSFTHRDGEQYF
NA | TRBJ1-1 | NA | TRBV10-1 | TGCGCCAGCAGTCGCGGATTGAACACTGAAGCTTTCTTT | CASSRGLNTEAFF
once | TRBJ1-3 | NA | TRBV18 | TGTGCCAGCTCCCCCCCCCGGGGTTCCTCTGGAAACACCATATATTTT | CASSPPRGSSGNTIYF
once | TRBJ2-7 | TRBD1 | TRBV7-2 | TGTGCCAGCAGTATCGGGACAGGGGGCCCCGAGCAGTACTTC | CASSIGTGGPEQYF
NA | TRBJ2-7 | NA | TRBV7-2 | TGTGCCAGCAGCTTAGAGGCGGGACTTACTTCTTACGAGCAGTACTTC | CASSLEAGLTSYEQYF
NA | TRBJ1-1 | NA | TRBV5-1 | TGCGCCAGCAGCTTGGGGAGTTCCGCTTTCTTT | CASSLGSSAFF
NA | TRBJ2-1 | TRBD2 | TRBV19 | TGTGCCAGTAGTACCCCACCGGGACTAGCGGGGGGGCCCTTTTACAATGAGCAGTTCTTC | CASSTPPGLAGGPFYNEQFF
NA | TRBJ2-1 | NA | TRBV7-9 | TGTGCCAGCAGTCCCAGGGGACACAGCTCCTACAATGAGCAGTTCTTC | CASSPRGHSSYNEQFF
NA | TRBJ2-3 | NA | TRBV18 | TGTGCCAGCTCACCCCAACAGTCAAATACGCAGTATTTT | CASSPQQSNTQYF
NA | TRBJ1-2 | TRBD1 | TRBV5-6 | TGTGCCAGCAGCTTCGACAGGGAGTATGGCTACACCTTC | CASSFDREYGYTF
NA | TRBJ2-5 | NA | TRBV6-5 | TGTGCCAGCAGTTACTCGAACGGGGATACAGAGACCCAGTACTTC | CASSYSNGDTETQYF
few | TRBJ1-4 | NA | TRBV7-6 | TGTGCCAGCAGCTCCCGAATCGTGGGGGGTACTAATGAAAAACTGTTTTTT | CASSSRIVGGTNEKLFF
once | TRBJ1-3 | TRBD1 | TRBV11-2 | TGTGCCAGCAGCACTCGGACAGGGAGCACTGGAAACACCATATATTTT | CASSTRTGSTGNTIYF
NA | TRBJ2-7 | TRBD2 | TRBV7-2 | TGTGCCAGCAGTTCGGGACTAGGCCTGTGGGACGAGCAGTACTTC | CASSSGLGLWDEQYF
NA | TRBJ2-1 | NA | TRBV11-2 | TGTGCCAGCAGCTTAGGTACAGGGTCCTACAATGAGCAGTTCTTC | CASSLGTGSYNEQFF
NA | TRBJ2-3 | NA | TRBV7-3 | TGTGCCAGCAGCCCTGGCGGCGGGGTAGATACGCAGTATTTT | CASSPGGGVDTQYF
NA | TRBJ2-7 | TRBD1 | TRBV5-4 | TGTGCCAGCAGCTCGGACAGGAATGCCTACGAGCAGTACTTC | CASSSDRNAYEQYF
NA | TRBJ1-1 | NA | TRBV2 | TGTGCCAGCAGTGTGGAGGGGTCGAACACTGAAGCTTTCTTT | CASSVEGSNTEAFF
NA | TRBJ2-2 | TRBD2 | TRBV7-9 | TGTGCCAGCAGGGCGCTTAGCGGGGGAAACACCGGGGAGCTGTTTTTT | CASRALSGGNTGELFF